Listed here are 2 T cell receptor beta chains from one sample, sequenced in a study of cytomegalovirus exposure and HLA in healthy donors. The PCR was carried out with 60 Vbeta primers and 13 Jbeta primers. Sequencing used immunoSEQ multiplex PCR; TCRdb keeps in-frame clones, though not all of them. In all, the sample yields tens of thousands of clones. The sequenced sample was PBMCs. The receptors were sampled from a man in his forties in good health and CMV-seronegative.

This sequence joins TRBV4-1 and TRBJ1-5; D is unresolved. The CDR3 is 15 residues long. Germline values: CDR1 MGHRA, CDR2 YSYEKL. Trimming removed 1 base from V and 1 base from J, with 8 bases in between. The CDR3 coding sequence is TGCGCCAGCAGCCAAGTATCACAAAGCAATCAGCCCCAGCATTTT. Its protein product is CASSQVSQSNQPQHF.

The J gene is TRBJ1-3, the V gene TRBV7-9; perhaps TRBD1 as D (6 bases). Germline CDR1 is SEHNR and CDR2 is FQNEAQ (reference sequence). V dropped 5 bases and J dropped 3 bases, with 17 bases sitting between them. The CDR3 spans 16 residues. The CDR3 DNA is TGTGCCAGCAGCGGCTACAGGGCGAGGGGTGGAAACACCATATATTTT. Translated: CASSGYRARGGNTIYF.